This T cell receptor (beta chain) was captured in a study of T cells in Graves' hyperthyroidism and ophthalmopathy. Whole-study findings and limits: Most expanded thyroid clonotypes above 0.001 recurred in blood. Prediction of ophthalmopathy progression came a median about 6 months pre-onset.

From RNA transcripts, TCR beta CDR3 regions were amplified. TCR CDR3 underwent first-round RT-PCR with the HTBI primer set. One entry per CDR3 protein, called by TCRdb with MiXCR from the multiplex PCR reads. The repertoire holds hundreds of thousands of distinct CDR3 sequences, about 17% seen once, with about 30% in the top ten. The CDR3 is made up of 14 amino acids. V gave up 4 bases and J gave up 0 bases; unmatched junction bases: 1. The germline gives CDR1 SEHNR, CDR2 FQNEAQ (reference sequence). This clonotype was detected many times. What it binds is unknown. Material: blood. The genes are TRBV7-9 and TRBJ2-7; 9 positions agree with TRBD2. The TCR was taken from a woman younger than 35 with Graves' ophthalmopathy. The CDR3 nucleotides read TGTGCCAGCAGCTCACTAGCGGGCTCCTACGAGCAGTACTTC. Translating gives CASSSLAGSYEQYF.